This T cell receptor (beta chain) was found in a study of CXCR3-negative and CXCR3-positive naive CD8 T cells (dated by TCRdb to between 2017 and 2020). For context, the study as a whole: In total, about 135 million TRB reads were obtained, or roughly 1.5 +/- 0.3 million reads per library. Diversity and physicochemical repertoire analyses were performed on 11 donors pooled from two independent experiments. Naive subsets from 5 or 6 donors and memory cells from 3 donors were included in the TRBV-TRBJ cluster analysis. The investigation overall reported the following: Comparably high repertoire diversity was found in both naive subsets, whereas much lower repertoire diversity was found in memory CD8+ T cells. Freshly isolated PBMCs were used for most assays because CXCR3 expression partially decreased after cryopreservation. Surface CD5, linked to self-reactivity in mice, was comparable between naive subsets; TCR interaction strength was therefore also inferred from TRB CDR3 physicochemical properties. Within the same donor, TRBV-TRBJ usage looked similar between naive CXCR3-negative and CXCR3-positive cells, but memory cells had distinct patterns. TRB CDR3s from CXCR3-positive naive cells showed higher hydrophobicity (lower Kidera factor 4), lower energy, and higher strength and volume indices than CXCR3-negative naive cells.

Sequencing was carried out with a NextSeq 550. The Human TCR Profiling Kit (MiLaboratory) was used to prepare UMI-labeled 5' RACE TRB cDNA libraries. The full amount of extracted RNA was used for cDNA synthesis, and the full amount of resulting cDNA was used for PCR amplification. Libraries were prepared in parallel with an identical number of PCR cycles. Concerning the study's data processing: About 53,000 +/- 9,400 unique UMI-labeled TRB cDNA molecules per library were extracted with MIGEC and MiXCR, with at least two reads per UMI required. On average, each library contained approximately 40,000 +/- 10,000 functional in-frame TRB CDR3 nucleotide clonotypes without stop codons. Diversity metrics, including normalized Shannon-Wiener and Chao1, were computed in VDJtools after downsampling to 5000 UMI-labeled TRB molecules per sample. For the central five CDR3 residues, VDJtools calculated physicochemical properties weighted by clonotype size, namely interaction energy, strength, volume and Kidera factor 4. After reprocessing by TCRdb, each CDR3 protein sequence is one entry, and no DNA is given. These V and J calls rely on TCRdb rather than the paper's analysis. For this sample, the table gives over 4,000 distinct CDR3 sequences. The top ten hold approximately 1.5% of the sample.

According to the germline V gene, CDR1 reads SGHRS and CDR2 reads YFSETQ. Spanning cysteine to phenylalanine, the CDR3 consists of 19 amino acids. Only the protein is available. No count is logged; frequency rates this clonotype as medium-sized (0.01 to 0.1%). Its antigen has not been determined. For every CD8+ T cell subset, over 250,000 cells were flow-sorted straight into RLT lysis buffer, and each subset was sorted in triplicate. Naive CD8+ T cells were defined stringently as CD45RO-CCR7+CD27+CD95- to exclude memory contaminants. Peripheral blood mononuclear cells were isolated from buffy coats by standard density gradient centrifugation. A FACSAria III was used to flow-sort naive CD8+ T cells into CXCR3-negative and CXCR3-positive populations. Total RNA was extracted from sorted cells using an RNeasy Mini Kit.

This sequence was found in a human donor in good health. Some clones in this sample may be carry-over from other donors' samples. Recombination joined TRBV5-1 with TRBJ2-3. What was sequenced was naive CXCR3+ CD8+ T cells from blood. In light of the paper, this sample's cell subset or site label describes: CD45RO-CCR7+CD27+CD95- naive CD8+ T cells expressing CXCR3 (TNR3+). Here the CDR3 is given as CASSSTLQTHLSLTDTQYF.